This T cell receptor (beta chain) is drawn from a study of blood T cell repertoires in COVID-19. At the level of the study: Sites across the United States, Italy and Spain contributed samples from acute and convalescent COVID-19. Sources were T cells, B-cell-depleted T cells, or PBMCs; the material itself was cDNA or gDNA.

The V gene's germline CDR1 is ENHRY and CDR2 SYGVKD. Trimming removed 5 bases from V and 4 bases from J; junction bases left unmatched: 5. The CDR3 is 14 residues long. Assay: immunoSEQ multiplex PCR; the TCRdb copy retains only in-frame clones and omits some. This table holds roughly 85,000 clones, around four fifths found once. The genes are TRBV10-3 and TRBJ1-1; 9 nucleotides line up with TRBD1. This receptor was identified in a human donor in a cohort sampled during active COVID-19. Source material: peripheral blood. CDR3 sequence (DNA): TGTGCCATCAGTACAGGGGGCATGGTCACTGAAGCTTTCTTT. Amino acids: CAISTGGMVTEAFF.